Listed here are 3 T cell receptor beta chains from one sample, sequenced in a study of blood T cell repertoires in COVID-19. Sequencing was performed with immunoSEQ multiplex PCR; in TCRdb, only in-frame clones are kept and a portion is missing. The sample carries tens of thousands of clones, approximately 88% recorded once. The sequenced sample was peripheral blood. All receptors derive from a human donor in a cohort sampled during active COVID-19.

The CDR3 region has the DNA TGTGCCACCAGTGATTCATGGGGGGGCACTGAAGCTTTCTTT. Translation gives CATSDSWGGTEAFF. This chain uses TRBV24-1 with TRBJ1-1, with a tentative D call TRBD1 (5 bases). The CDR3 extends over 14 amino acids. Germline CDR1 reads KGHDR; CDR2 reads SFDVKD. V lost 2 bases and J lost 4, with 10 bases in between.

V and J are TRBV7-2 and TRBJ2-2, with 10 positions matching TRBD2. Germline CDR1 is SGHTA and CDR2 is FQGNSA. The CDR3 extends over 16 amino acids. Trimming removed 5 bases from V and 4 bases from J; junction bases left unmatched: 7. As DNA, the CDR3 is TGTGCCAGCAGCCAGGGAGCGGGAGGGGTCACCGGGGAGCTGTTTTTT. As protein: CASSQGAGGVTGELFF.

This chain uses TRBV6-2 or TRBV6-3 with TRBJ2-3; no firm D call. The CDR3 spans 16 residues. Germline CDR1 and CDR2: MNHEY and SVGEGT. V was cut by 3 bases and J by 0 bases, with 13 bases left in between. The CDR3 sequence is CASSYGGFSSTDTQYF. The CDR3 coding sequence is TGTGCCAGCAGTTATGGCGGCTTTTCTAGCACAGATACGCAGTATTTT.